Shown below are 25 T cell receptor beta chains from a single sample sequenced in a study of blood T cell repertoires in COVID-19. Assay: immunoSEQ multiplex PCR; the TCRdb copy retains only in-frame clones and omits some. The sample yields some 150,000 clones, roughly 85% seen once. Sequencing was done on a sample of peripheral blood. The receptor set was obtained from a man between 45 and 60 years old with acute or convalescent COVID-19.

The chain recombines TRBV9 with TRBJ2-3, with 14 nucleotides matching TRBD2. V trimming: 5 bases; J trimming: 4 bases; junction bases outside the gene matches: 6. The CDR3 is 16 amino acids. Per germline, CDR1 SGDLS and CDR2 YYNGEE. The CDR3, as DNA: TGTGCCAGCAGTCCGCGGGGACTAGCGGGGGCAGATACGCAGTATTTT. The encoded protein is CASSPRGLAGADTQYF.

This chain uses TRBV27 with TRBJ1-5; a possible D gene is TRBD1 (5 bases). The germline gives CDR1 MNHEY, CDR2 SMNVEV (reference sequence). V dropped 10 bases and J dropped 4 bases, with 23 bases sitting between them. The CDR3 length is 16 residues. CDR3 DNA: TGTGCCACCAGGGCTGGGAGACCTAATTTAAATCAGCCCCAGCATTTT. The encoded protein is CATRAGRPNLNQPQHF.

The V and J genes are TRBV27 and TRBJ1-2; D is unclear. V was cut by 2 bases and J by 1 base, with 8 bases left in between. CDR3 size: 14 residues. CDR1 MNHEY and CDR2 SMNVEV come from the germline V gene (reference sequence). Here the CDR3 reads CASSLEGGNYGYTF. The CDR3 nucleotides are TGTGCCAGCAGTTTAGAGGGCGGTAACTATGGCTACACCTTC.

The gene calls are TRBV5-6 and TRBJ1-1, with 7 positions matching TRBD1. V was clipped by 3 bases and J by 0 bases; unmatched bases: 5. Germline V CDR1 and CDR2: SGHDT, YYEEEE. This CDR3 contains 15 residues. The CDR3 loop reads CASSYRGTVNTEAFF. DNA of the CDR3: TGTGCCAGCAGCTATAGGGGGACAGTGAACACTGAAGCTTTCTTT.

This clone occurred once. Here the CDR3 reads CASSSSSLPGELFF. As DNA, the CDR3 is TGTGCCAGCAGCTCCTCTAGCCTCCCCGGGGAGCTGTTTTTT. V gene TRBV11-3 combines with J gene TRBJ2-2, with D maybe TRBD2 (5 bases). This CDR3 has 14 residues. The V and J ends lost 4 bases and 6 bases respectively, with 12 bases between them. Germline loops: CDR1 SGHNT, CDR2 YENEEA.

This clone appeared a single time. This chain joins TRBV19 and TRBJ2-3; TRBD1 aligns across 9 bases. The CDR3 has 15 amino acids. Germline trimming cut 7 bases from V and 6 bases from J; bases unmatched to any gene: 11. Germline V gives CDR1 LNHDA, CDR2 SQIVND (reference sequence). The CDR3 is CASNTGTGTYDTQYF. For the CDR3, the DNA is TGTGCCAGTAATACCGGGACAGGGACATATGATACGCAGTATTTT.

Regarding this clone: The sample contains more than one DNA sequence encoding this CDR3. The chain is built from TRBV18 and TRBJ1-1, with D unresolved. Germline CDR1 KGHSH, CDR2 LQKENI. Trimming left V 2 bases short and J 1 base short, with 5 bases between. The length of the CDR3 is 13 residues. The CDR3 coding sequence is TGTGCCAGCTCACCATCAGGGAACACTGAAGCTTTCTTT. As protein: CASSPSGNTEAFF.

This chain links TRBV6-5 with TRBJ1-2, with 7 positions matching TRBD1. The V segment lost 8 bases and the J segment 0 bases; nucleotides outside the gene matches: 6. CDR1 is MNHEY, CDR2 SVGAGI, per germline. The CDR3 is 14 residues long. CDR3 loop: CASYLGTANYGYTF. In DNA, the CDR3 is TGTGCCAGCTATCTAGGGACAGCTAACTATGGCTACACCTTC.

The chain couples TRBV5-4 to TRBJ1-2, with TRBD1 as a possible D gene (6 bases). V dropped 4 bases and J dropped 7 bases, with 17 bases sitting between them. This CDR3 has 14 amino acids. Germline CDR1 is SGHNT and CDR2 is YYREEE (reference sequence). CDR3 bases: TGTGCCAGCAGCCAGCTAGGGGGGGCCCGTGGCTACACCTTC. This sequence encodes CASSQLGGARGYTF. The full variable domain, in which reference TRBV5-4 and TRBJ1-2 provide the parts outside the CDR3, is ETGVTQSPTHLIKTRGQQVTLRCSSQSGHNTVSWYQQALGQGPQFIFQYYREEENGRGNFPPRFSGLQFPNYSSELNVNALELDDSALYLCASSQLGGARGYTFGSGTRLTVV.

This rearrangement joins TRBV10-2 to TRBJ2-1; D perhaps matches TRBD2 (6 bases). The CDR3 consists of 16 residues. V was shortened by 0 bases and J by 2 bases, with 11 bases between the two germline ends. Germline CDR1 is WSHSY and CDR2 is SAAADI. CDR3 DNA: TGCGCCAGCAGTGAGTCGGAGGGGCCCCCCTACAATGAGCAGTTCTTC. Its protein is CASSESEGPPYNEQFF.

This chain joins TRBV30 and TRBJ2-1; possible D gene TRBD1, 6 bases. The CDR3 length is 14 residues. The germline gives CDR1 GTSNPN, CDR2 SVGIG (reference sequence). Trimming took 3 bases from V and 0 from J, leaving 9 bases between them. This CDR3 is CAWRPRGSYNEQFF. In DNA form, the CDR3 reads TGTGCCTGGAGACCCAGGGGCTCCTACAATGAGCAGTTCTTC.

The CDR3 bases are TGTGCCAGCAGTGGACAGGGATTCTCCGGGAACACCGGGGAGCTGTTTTTT. It is translated as CASSGQGFSGNTGELFF. This sequence joins TRBV2 and TRBJ2-2; 7 positions agree with TRBD1. The CDR3 totals 17 residues. CDR1 SNHLY and CDR2 FYNNEI come from the germline V gene. J gave up 1 base and V 4 bases, and 9 bases lay outside the gene matches.

The chain has TRBV5-1 and TRBJ2-3; maybe TRBD1 (5 bases). The V end was cut by 1 base, the J end by 5 bases, with 8 bases between. This CDR3 has 13 amino acids. Looked up from germline, CDR1 is SGHRS and CDR2 is YFSETQ. Here the CDR3 reads CASSLRQLDTQYF. The CDR3 DNA reads as TGCGCCAGCAGCTTGAGACAGCTAGATACGCAGTATTTT.

The genes are TRBV2 and TRBJ2-7, with D possibly TRBD1 on 5 matching bases. V dropped 3 bases and J dropped 0 bases, with 12 bases sitting between them. The germline V gene encodes CDR1 SNHLY and CDR2 FYNNEI. CDR3 length equals 15 residues. This CDR3 is CASSDQGRSSYEQYF. The CDR3 DNA reads as TGTGCCAGCAGTGACCAGGGCCGCAGCTCCTACGAGCAGTACTTC.

The rearrangement joins TRBV24-1 to TRBJ2-1; D gene unclear. The CDR3 consists of 13 residues. V lost 1 base and J lost 7, with 7 bases in between. Germline-derived CDR1 and CDR2 are KGHDR and SFDVKD. CDR3 residues: CATSDFGRNEQFF. CDR3 nucleotides: TGTGCCACCAGTGATTTTGGCAGAAATGAGCAGTTCTTC.

This rearrangement joins TRBV5-4 to TRBJ2-3; 14 bases are shared with TRBD2. In germline, CDR1 is SGHNT, CDR2 YYREEE (reference sequence). The CDR3 extends over 16 amino acids. V dropped 2 bases and J dropped 3; count of bases not matched to a gene: 2. The CDR3 here is CASSFWTSGRTDTQYF. The CDR3 DNA reads as TGTGCCAGCAGCTTCTGGACTAGCGGGAGGACAGATACGCAGTATTTT.

This rearrangement joins TRBV12-5 to TRBJ2-1, with TRBD1 matching 7 bases. V lost 1 base to trimming and J lost 8 bases; unmatched junction nucleotides: 5. There are 14 residues in the CDR3. CDR1 is LGHNT, CDR2 FRNRAP, per germline. In DNA form, the CDR3 reads TGTGCTAGTGGTTTGGGACAGGGCAACGATGAGCAGTTCTTC. Translation: CASGLGQGNDEQFF.

V gene TRBV13 combines with J gene TRBJ1-4; TRBD1 agrees at 7 bases. Germline V CDR1 and CDR2: PRHDT, FYEKMQ (reference sequence). The CDR3 sequence is 14 residues long. Losses at the gene ends were 5 bases for V and 7 bases for J; bases not matched to a gene: 7. CDR3 nucleotides: TGTGCCAGCAGCGTGACAGGGCCCGGTGAAAAACTGTTTTTT. As protein: CASSVTGPGEKLFF.

V gene TRBV25-1 combines with J gene TRBJ1-3; 8 bases are a match to TRBD1. The junction had 4 bases not matched to a gene; V was cut back by 3 bases and J by 3 bases. The CDR3 consists of 15 residues. Per the germline V gene, CDR1 is MGHDK and CDR2 is SYGVNS. The CDR3 reads CASSDSGGGGNTIYF. Here the CDR3 DNA reads TGTGCCAGCAGTGACTCAGGGGGCGGTGGAAACACCATATATTTT.

The genes are TRBV5-8 and TRBJ1-6; maybe TRBD1 (5 bases). With 2 bases removed from V and 7 bases from J, the gap between germline ends came to 10 bases. In germline, CDR1 is SGHTS, CDR2 YDEGEE. The CDR3 has 14 residues. The CDR3 protein is CASSFRDLNSPLHF. CDR3 bases: TGTGCCAGCAGCTTTAGGGACTTAAATTCACCCCTCCACTTT.

This clone was recorded a few times. V usage is TRBV27 and J usage is TRBJ1-6; 9 nucleotides agree with TRBD1. The germline gives CDR1 MNHEY, CDR2 SMNVEV (reference sequence). CDR3 length: 14 amino acids. The ends lost 8 bases at V and 9 bases at J; junction bases unmatched: 8. The CDR3 DNA reads as TGTGCCAGCGGCGTGGGACAGGGCACTTCACCCCTCCACTTT. Protein: CASGVGQGTSPLHF.

This sequence joins TRBV20-1 and TRBJ2-7, with 9 bases lining up with TRBD2. CDR1 and CDR2 (germline): DFQATT, SNEGSKA (reference sequence). This CDR3 spans 15 amino acids. The V and J ends lost 3 bases and 2 bases, in that order; junction bases with no gene match: 8. The CDR3 spells CSASSPSGVTYEQYF. CDR3 in DNA: TGCAGTGCTAGTTCTCCTAGCGGGGTGACCTACGAGCAGTACTTC.

The J gene is TRBJ1-6, the V gene TRBV6-1, with TRBD1 matching over 9 bases. The CDR3 is 16 amino acids. CDR1 and CDR2 from the germline V gene are MNHNS and SASEGT. V shed 0 bases and J 9 bases; nucleotides not matched to a gene: 6. The CDR3 loop is CASSEAVGQGSSPLHF. DNA for the CDR3: TGTGCCAGCAGTGAAGCGGTCGGACAGGGGAGTTCACCCCTCCACTTT.

The V and J genes are TRBV19 and TRBJ2-7; perhaps TRBD2 as D (6 bases). The germline CDR1 and CDR2 sequences are LNHDA and SQIVND (reference sequence). CDR3 size: 14 residues. V was clipped by 5 bases and J by 3 bases, with 14 bases between them. The DNA for the CDR3 is TGTGCCAGTAGTGTCCGGGACTCCCACTACGAGCAGTACTTC. The encoded protein is CASSVRDSHYEQYF.

V is TRBV27 and J is TRBJ2-7; D possibly corresponds to TRBD2 (5 bases). Germline CDR1 is MNHEY and CDR2 is SMNVEV (reference sequence). V was cut by 0 bases and J by 9 bases, with 12 bases left in between. The CDR3 consists of 13 residues. CDR3 sequence: CASSLSPTTGQYF. CDR3 nucleotide sequence: TGTGCCAGCAGTTTATCACCGACTACGGGGCAGTACTTC.